The clone carrying this T cell receptor (beta chain) was seen just once. The source of the sample is a study of cytomegalovirus exposure and HLA in healthy donors. The V gene lost 2 bases and the J gene lost 5 bases, with 9 bases spanning the gap. CDR3 length equals 13 residues. The germline CDR1 and CDR2 sequences are SGHNT and YENEEA. Amplification used 60 Vbeta primers and 13 Jbeta primers. Clones were read by immunoSEQ multiplex PCR, and TCRdb kept only the in-frame ones, dropping some. The sample lists 150,000 to 200,000 clones; approximately 78% were seen once. The receptor was isolated from a woman aged 30 to 39 in good health and CMV-seropositive. The V call is TRBV11-3, the J call TRBJ1-1; no reliable D call. The sequencing sample was made of PBMCs. In DNA form, the CDR3 reads TGTGCCAGCAGCTTATCCCGGGGTACTGAAGCTTTCTTT. This translates into CASSLSRGTEAFF. Full variable domain (outside the CDR3, taken from reference TRBV11-3 and TRBJ1-1): EAGVVQSPRYKIIEKKQPVAFWCNPISGHNTLYWYLQNLGQGPELLIRYENEEAVDDSQLPKDRFSAERLKGVDSTLKIQPAELGDSAVYLCASSLSRGTEAFFGQGTRLTVV.